The next 11 T cell receptor beta chains were all read from a single sample in a study of blood T cell repertoires in COVID-19. TCRdb's copy holds only in-frame clones and misses some; the assay was immunoSEQ multiplex PCR. The data contain under 95,000 clones, approximately 86% of them singletons. What was sequenced was peripheral blood. Receptors were obtained from a woman older than 75 with COVID-19, enrolled during active disease.

Turning to this clone: This same CDR3 is encoded by further DNA sequences in the sample. The chain employs TRBV29-1 and TRBJ2-5; TRBD1 aligns across 8 bases. Germline-derived CDR1 and CDR2 are SQVTM and ANQGSEA. The CDR3 loop spans 13 amino acids. V was pared by 3 bases and J by 5 bases, with 5 bases of the junction left unmatched. The CDR3, as DNA: TGCAGCGTTGATCAGGGGGCAAGGGAGACCCAGTACTTC. This translates into CSVDQGARETQYF.

In its sample, this clone was seen once. The rearrangement joins TRBV11-2 to TRBJ2-2, with TRBD2 identical over 7 bases. CDR1 is SGHAT and CDR2 is FQNNGV in the germline V gene. The trim removed 3 bases at V and 6 bases at J, leaving 7 bases unmatched. The CDR3 length is 15 residues. The CDR3 here is CASSFAGRAAGELFF. In DNA form, the CDR3 reads TGTGCCAGCAGCTTTGCAGGGAGGGCCGCCGGGGAGCTGTTTTTT. The full variable domain, completed using reference TRBV11-2 and TRBJ2-2, is EAGVAQSPRYKIIEKRQSVAFWCNPISGHATLYWYQQILGQGPKLLIQFQNNGVVDDSQLPKDRFSAERLKGVDSTLKIQPAKLEDSAVYLCASSFAGRAAGELFFGEGSRLTVL.

The chain couples TRBV5-1 to TRBJ1-1; no firm D call. Trimming shortened V by 0 bases and J by 3 bases, and 12 bases separated the two germline ends. Germline CDR1 and CDR2: SGHRS and YFSETQ. This CDR3 has 15 residues. Here the CDR3 DNA reads TGCGCCAGCAGCTTGGGGATGACTCAGCACACTGAAGCTTTCTTT. It is translated as CASSLGMTQHTEAFF.

J is TRBJ2-5 and V is TRBV2; the D gene is possibly TRBD1 (5 bases). CDR1 is SNHLY, CDR2 FYNNEI, per germline. V dropped 4 bases and J dropped 4 bases, with 10 bases sitting between them. This CDR3 is 13 amino acids long. The CDR3 DNA follows: TGTGCCAGCAGTGTAGGGGCTGGAGAGACCCAGTACTTC. It encodes CASSVGAGETQYF.

This clone showed up just once. The chain links TRBV27 to TRBJ2-7, with 8 bases that match TRBD2. Trimming at V came to 5 bases and at J to 2 bases, leaving 11 bases not matched to a gene. Looked up from germline, CDR1 is MNHEY and CDR2 is SMNVEV (reference sequence). CDR3 length: 16 residues. The CDR3 DNA follows: TGTGCCAGCAGTCCCGCCGGGACTAGTAGTCCCTACGAGCAGTACTTC. Its protein product is CASSPAGTSSPYEQYF.

V and J are TRBV14 and TRBJ2-2; TRBD2 matches 12 bases. This CDR3 is built from 19 residues. Germline loops: CDR1 SGHDN, CDR2 FVKESK. Trimming removed 2 bases from V and 1 base from J; junction bases left unmatched: 8. CDR3 amino acids: CASSQLFPSGGENTGELFF. The CDR3 DNA is TGTGCCAGCAGCCAACTTTTTCCTAGCGGGGGGGAGAACACCGGGGAGCTGTTTTTT. Supplemented by reference TRBV14 and TRBJ2-2, the full variable domain reads EAGVTQFPSHSVIEKGQTVTLRCDPISGHDNLYWYRRVMGKEIKFLLHFVKESKQDESGMPNNRFLAERTGGTYSTLKVQPAELEDSGVYFCASSQLFPSGGENTGELFFGEGSRLTVL.

The CDR3 loop reads CASSYTGGGNTEAFF. DNA of the CDR3: TGCGCCAGCAGCTATACAGGCGGGGGCAACACTGAAGCTTTCTTT. The rearrangement links TRBV5-1 to TRBJ1-1, with a tentative D call TRBD1 (6 bases). CDR1 and CDR2 (germline): SGHRS, YFSETQ. The V and J ends lost 3 bases and 2 bases respectively, with 14 bases between them. This CDR3 is built from 15 residues.

The CDR3 region has the DNA TGCAGCGGTGTGAGGTCTGAAAAACTGTTTTTT. Translated: CSGVRSEKLFF. V and J are TRBV29-1 and TRBJ1-4; D is undetermined. Germline assignment: CDR1 SQVTM and CDR2 ANQGSEA. The ends were cut back, 7 bases at V and 7 bases at J, with 10 bases in the middle. There are 11 residues in the CDR3.

This chain connects TRBV12-5 to TRBJ1-2, with TRBD1 as a possible D gene (6 bases). The V end was cut by 4 bases, the J end by 4 bases, with 16 bases between. The CDR3 sequence is 15 residues long. CDR1 and CDR2 from the germline V gene are LGHNT and FRNRAP. The CDR3 DNA follows: TGTGCTAGTGGTTGGGATGGAGACAGGCTCTATGGCTACACCTTC. The encoded protein is CASGWDGDRLYGYTF.

The CDR3 sequence is CASSGDRGVPHSPLHF. For the CDR3, the DNA is TGTGCCAGCAGTGGGGACAGGGGCGTCCCGCATTCACCCCTCCACTTT. The chain recombines TRBV6-1 with TRBJ1-6; 10 nucleotides match TRBD1. CDR3 length equals 16 residues. J lost 8 bases, V lost 4 bases, and 8 bases had no gene match. CDR1 MNHNS and CDR2 SASEGT come from the germline V gene.

The count of this clone is one. The chain links TRBV29-1 to TRBJ1-2; possible D gene TRBD1, 5 bases. V was trimmed by 5 bases and J by 6 bases, leaving 13 bases between them. Germline V gene sequence: CDR1 SQVTM, CDR2 ANQGSEA. The CDR3 spans 12 residues. CDR3 protein: CSVSPGGDGYTF. In nucleotides, the CDR3 is TGCAGCGTTTCCCCCGGGGGGGATGGCTACACCTTC. The full variable domain, its missing parts supplied by reference TRBV29-1 and TRBJ1-2, is SAVISQKPSRDICQRGTSLTIQCQVDSQVTMMFWYRQQPGQSLTLIATANQGSEATYESGFVIDKFPISRPNLTFSTLTVSNMSPEDSSIYLCSVSPGGDGYTFGSGTRLTVV.